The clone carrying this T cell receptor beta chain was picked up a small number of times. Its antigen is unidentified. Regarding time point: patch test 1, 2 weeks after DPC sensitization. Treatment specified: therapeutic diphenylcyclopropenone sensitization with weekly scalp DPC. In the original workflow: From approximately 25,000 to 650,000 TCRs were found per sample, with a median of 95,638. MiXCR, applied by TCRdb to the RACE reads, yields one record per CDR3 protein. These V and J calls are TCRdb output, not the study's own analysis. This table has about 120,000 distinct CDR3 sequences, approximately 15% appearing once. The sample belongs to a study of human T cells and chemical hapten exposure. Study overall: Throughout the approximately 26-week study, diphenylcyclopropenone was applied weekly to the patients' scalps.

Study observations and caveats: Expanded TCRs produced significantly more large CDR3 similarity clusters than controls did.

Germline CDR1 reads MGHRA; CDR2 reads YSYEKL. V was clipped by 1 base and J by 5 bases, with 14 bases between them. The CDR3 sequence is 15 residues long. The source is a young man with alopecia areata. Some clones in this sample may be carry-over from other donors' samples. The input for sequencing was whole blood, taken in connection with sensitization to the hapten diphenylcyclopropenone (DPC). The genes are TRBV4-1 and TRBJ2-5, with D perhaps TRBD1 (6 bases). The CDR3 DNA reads TGCGCCAGCAGCCAAGTCGGGCAGGGGACGGAGACCCAGTACTTC. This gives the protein CASSQVGQGTETQYF.